Below, 32 T cell receptor beta chains from the same sample are listed, as sequenced in a study of CD8+ T cells in alopecia areata. Noted treatment: oral pan-JAK inhibitor, 5-10 mg twice daily. After isolation, RNA underwent reverse transcription to generate cDNA as the sequencing template. This table comes from immunoSEQ multiplex PCR, and its TCRdb copy is limited to in-frame clones, with some not included. This table has approximately 100,000 clones, around 86% appearing once. The sample was CD8+ T cells sorted from blood, taken at approximately week 30, from a patient treated with tofacitinib. These receptors were collected from a human donor with alopecia areata.

This chain connects TRBV7-9 to TRBJ2-4, with 7 bases fitting TRBD2. The CDR3 has 16 residues. Germline V gives CDR1 SEHNR, CDR2 FQNEAQ (reference sequence). J was trimmed by 1 base and V by 0 bases; bases with no gene match: 3. The CDR3 DNA reads TGTGCCAGCAGCTTAGCGGGGGGGTCCGCCAAAAACATTCAGTACTTC. Translating it yields CASSLAGGSAKNIQYF.

The V and J genes are TRBV9 and TRBJ2-1, with no clear D. Germline CDR1 and CDR2: SGDLS and YYNGEE. There are 10 residues in the CDR3. The ends were cut back, 7 bases at V and 9 bases at J, with 8 bases in the middle. The CDR3 DNA reads TGTGCCAGCGGCCAGAGTGAGCAGTTCTTC. Protein: CASGQSEQFF.

The rearrangement links TRBV6-1 to TRBJ2-3; 7 bases line up with TRBD1. V was clipped by 8 bases and J by 6 bases; unmatched bases: 5. Germline V gene sequence: CDR1 MNHNS, CDR2 SASEGT. The CDR3 is 12 residues long. In DNA form, the CDR3 reads TGTGCCAGCGAGGGGGCCAAGGATACGCAGTATTTT. This codes for CASEGAKDTQYF.

This chain connects TRBV29-1 to TRBJ1-1; tentatively, D is TRBD1 (6 bases). Trimming took 1 base from V and 6 from J, leaving 21 bases between them. From germline, CDR1 is SQVTM and CDR2 ANQGSEA. The CDR3 totals 16 residues. The CDR3 nucleotides are TGCAGCGTTGAAGCGGATGGTGGCGGGGGCTTCCCTGAAGCTTTCTTT. Translating gives CSVEADGGGGFPEAFF.

This chain joins TRBV27 and TRBJ2-1, with D unclear. The CDR3 is 12 amino acids. Germline CDR1 reads MNHEY; CDR2 reads SMNVEV (reference sequence). Between the trimmed V and J ends, which lost 5 bases and 8 bases, there was a span of 10 bases. The CDR3 spells CASSLIGDEQFF. The CDR3 DNA reads as TGTGCCAGCAGTCTAATTGGAGATGAGCAGTTCTTC.

The rearrangement links TRBV5-1 to TRBJ2-2, with D maybe TRBD2 (6 bases). This CDR3 spans 14 amino acids. Germline V gene data show CDR1 as SGHRS and CDR2 as YFSETQ. V dropped 0 bases and J dropped 5 bases, with 8 bases sitting between them. The CDR3 nucleotides read TGCGCCAGCAGCTTGGTACTAGCTACCGGGGAGCTGTTTTTT. Protein product: CASSLVLATGELFF.

J is TRBJ2-7 and V is TRBV5-1, with D possibly being TRBD2 (5 bases). Germline V CDR1 and CDR2: SGHRS, YFSETQ. CDR3 length: 17 residues. V was cut by 0 bases and J by 3 bases, with 19 bases left in between. This CDR3 reads CASSLVGSGYSDYEQYF. CDR3 DNA: TGCGCCAGCAGCTTGGTGGGATCGGGGTATTCCGACTACGAGCAGTACTTC.

This clone was detected a few times. J is TRBJ2-1 and V is TRBV2, with 14 bases matching TRBD2. V lost 6 bases and J lost 7; bases outside the gene matches: 5. CDR1 and CDR2 from the germline V gene are SNHLY and FYNNEI. The CDR3 covers 15 residues. CDR3 DNA sequence: TGTGCCAGCAGCCCGGGACTAGCGGGAGAGAATGAGCAGTTCTTC. It is translated as CASSPGLAGENEQFF.

This clone has a single count. J is TRBJ2-7 and V is TRBV4-2; perhaps TRBD2 as D (5 bases). Trimming pared 1 base from V and 0 bases from J, leaving 7 bases between. Per the germline V gene, CDR1 is LGHNA and CDR2 is YNFKEQ. The CDR3 is 14 amino acids. The CDR3 DNA sequence: TGTGCCAGCAGCCAAGTCACTAGCTCCTACGAGCAGTACTTC. Protein product: CASSQVTSSYEQYF.

The chain recombines TRBV21-1 with TRBJ2-3; the D call TRBD1 from the table was never checked on the DNA. TRBV21-1 is listed as a pseudogene. The CDR3 spans 18 residues. CDR3 loop: CASSKVRDSGFLLHTQYF. The CDR3 coding sequence is TGTGCCAGCAGCAAAGTGAGGGACAGCGGGTTCCTCCTGCATACGCAGTATTTT.

This rearrangement joins TRBV7-9 to TRBJ1-5; D is unresolved. Trimming shortened V by 1 base and J by 6 bases, and 10 bases separated the two germline ends. The V gene's germline CDR1 is SEHNR and CDR2 FQNEAQ (reference sequence). The CDR3 has 14 amino acids. CDR3 protein: CASSLVDGVQPQHF. The DNA of the CDR3 is TGTGCCAGCAGCTTAGTGGACGGGGTTCAGCCCCAGCATTTT.

This chain uses TRBV11-2 with TRBJ1-2, with TRBD1 matching over 9 bases. Trimming took 8 bases from V and 3 from J; bases not matched to a gene: 10. The CDR3 is made up of 15 amino acids. The germline V gene has CDR1 SGHAT and CDR2 FQNNGV. The CDR3 sequence is CASWDRDQGDYGYTF. CDR3 in DNA: TGTGCCAGCTGGGACAGGGACCAGGGGGACTATGGCTACACCTTC.

In this sample, this clone turned up once. The V call is TRBV27, the J call TRBJ2-7; 8 bases align to TRBD1. CDR1 is MNHEY and CDR2 is SMNVEV in the germline V gene (reference sequence). The V segment lost 4 bases and the J segment 2 bases; nucleotides outside the gene matches: 7. The CDR3 consists of 15 residues. CDR3 sequence: CASSSGPTGAYEQYF. The CDR3 region has the DNA TGTGCCAGCAGTTCTGGGCCGACAGGGGCCTACGAGCAGTACTTC.

The V gene is TRBV7-9, the J gene TRBJ2-7; D is possibly TRBD2 (6 bases). V dropped 5 bases and J dropped 3 bases, with 20 bases sitting between them. Germline CDR1 and CDR2: SEHNR and FQNEAQ (reference sequence). CDR3 length equals 16 residues. The CDR3 region has the DNA TGTGCCAGCAGCCATTCAACCGGGACTGCGAGCTACGAGCAGTACTTC. This encodes CASSHSTGTASYEQYF.

This sequence joins TRBV27 and TRBJ2-7; perhaps D is TRBD1 or TRBD2 (5 bases each). CDR1 MNHEY and CDR2 SMNVEV come from the germline V gene (reference sequence). The CDR3 is 13 residues long. V was shortened by 3 bases and J by 7 bases, with 13 bases between the two germline ends. CDR3 sequence reads: CASSFSRGGEQYF. Here the CDR3 DNA reads TGTGCCAGCAGTTTCAGTAGGGGCGGGGAGCAGTACTTC.

V is TRBV7-9 and J is TRBJ1-1; D is perhaps TRBD1 (5 bases). The CDR3 spans 15 residues. Germline V gene sequence: CDR1 SEHNR, CDR2 FQNEAQ (reference sequence). V lost 2 bases to trimming and J lost 1 base, with 11 bases between them. The CDR3 DNA sequence: TGTGCCAGCAGCTTAAGCACAGGAGCGAACACTGAAGCTTTCTTT. As protein: CASSLSTGANTEAFF.

V usage is TRBV15 and J usage is TRBJ1-6, with D possibly being TRBD1 (6 bases). V lost 5 bases and J lost 7, with 18 bases in between. CDR3 length: 16 amino acids. Germline V gives CDR1 LNHNV, CDR2 YYDKDF (reference sequence). The CDR3 DNA follows: TGTGCCACCAGCCGCAGCGCAGGGGACGGAAATTCACCCCTCCACTTT. Its protein is CATSRSAGDGNSPLHF.

This chain connects TRBV6-1 to TRBJ2-5; D is ambiguous. The CDR3 length is 13 residues. Germline values: CDR1 MNHNS, CDR2 SASEGT. V lost 0 bases and J 5 bases, leaving 7 bases between the germline ends. The CDR3 reads CASSEAGMETQYF. Written as DNA, the CDR3 is TGTGCCAGCAGTGAAGCAGGGATGGAGACCCAGTACTTC.

The gene calls are TRBV7-9 and TRBJ2-2; unclear D gene. With 2 bases removed from V and 5 bases from J, the gap between germline ends came to 3 bases. The CDR3 covers 12 residues. Germline V gene sequence: CDR1 SEHNR, CDR2 FQNEAQ (reference sequence). The CDR3 loop reads CASSLPTGELFF. The CDR3 nucleotides read TGTGCCAGCAGCTTACCGACCGGGGAGCTGTTTTTT.

This rearrangement joins TRBV27 to TRBJ1-2; 10 bases align to TRBD1. The ends lost 2 bases at V and 4 bases at J; junction bases unmatched: 10. This CDR3 has 17 residues. Germline V gene lookup returns CDR1 MNHEY and CDR2 SMNVEV (reference sequence). The CDR3 coding sequence is TGTGCCAGCAGTTTACAGTCTTTGGGGACAGGGGTCTATGGCTACACCTTC. It codes for CASSLQSLGTGVYGYTF.

V gene TRBV4-1 combines with J gene TRBJ1-1; maybe TRBD1 (5 bases). The CDR3 extends over 15 amino acids. CDR1 is MGHRA and CDR2 is YSYEKL in the germline V gene. The V end was cut by 3 bases, the J end by 3 bases, with 14 bases between. The CDR3 bases are TGCGCCAGCAGCCAGGACATAGGGAGTTACACTGAAGCTTTCTTT. This encodes CASSQDIGSYTEAFF.

The rearrangement joins TRBV2 to TRBJ1-5; tentative D call: TRBD1 (5 bases). The CDR3 runs 17 residues. Germline CDR1 is SNHLY and CDR2 is FYNNEI. Trimming stripped 5 bases from V and 6 bases from J, with 23 bases between. The CDR3 nucleotides read TGTGCCAGCAGTAACCCCTCCCAGGGTTGGGCTACTCAGCCCCAGCATTTT. It codes for CASSNPSQGWATQPQHF.

This sequence joins TRBV28 and TRBJ2-1, with TRBD1 as a possible D gene (6 bases). CDR1 and CDR2 (germline): MDHEN, SYDVKM. Trimming took off 6 bases at V and 8 bases at J, with 11 bases between the two ends. This CDR3 is built from 12 residues. The CDR3 DNA reads as TGTGCCAGCAGCAACAGGGTCGATGAGCAGTTCTTC. Translating it yields CASSNRVDEQFF.

J is TRBJ1-1 and V is TRBV6-5; 11 bases are a match to TRBD1. The CDR3 covers 13 residues. The germline V gene has CDR1 MNHEY and CDR2 SVGAGI. Trimming at V came to 4 bases and at J to 8 bases, leaving 3 bases not matched to a gene. The CDR3 loop reads CASSFGQGAEAFF. The CDR3, as DNA: TGTGCCAGCAGTTTCGGACAGGGGGCCGAAGCTTTCTTT.

The chain is built from TRBV6-4 and TRBJ2-3, with a possible D match to TRBD2 (6 bases). Looked up from germline, CDR1 is MRHNA and CDR2 is SNTAGT. The CDR3 totals 17 residues. The V end was cut by 1 base, the J end by 0 bases, with 14 bases between. CDR3: CASSDFPAGLSTDTQYF. The CDR3, as DNA: TGTGCCAGCAGTGACTTTCCGGCGGGACTCAGCACAGATACGCAGTATTTT.

The rearrangement uses TRBV7-9 and TRBJ1-2; D remains ambiguous. CDR3 length: 10 amino acids. V was shortened by 1 base and J by 14 bases, with 8 bases between the two germline ends. Germline V gene lookup returns CDR1 SEHNR and CDR2 FQNEAQ (reference sequence). CDR3 loop: CASSLELPTF. The CDR3 DNA reads TGTGCCAGCAGCTTAGAGCTCCCGACCTTC.

The J gene is TRBJ1-1, the V gene TRBV18; no firm D call. The CDR3 consists of 12 residues. CDR1 KGHSH and CDR2 LQKENI come from the germline V gene. Trimming left V 6 bases short and J 1 base short, with 6 bases between. CDR3 sequence (DNA): TGTGCCAGCTCCCGCCAGAACACTGAAGCTTTCTTT. This gives the protein CASSRQNTEAFF.

This clone was detected only once. This chain connects TRBV5-1 to TRBJ2-7; the D gene is possibly TRBD2 (5 bases). CDR3 length equals 13 residues. From germline, CDR1 is SGHRS and CDR2 YFSETQ. Trimming removed 3 bases at V and 3 bases at J, with 10 bases between. The DNA of the CDR3 is TGCGCCAGCAGCTCTACCGACTACTACGAGCAGTACTTC. Translation: CASSSTDYYEQYF.

This clone was detected only a few times. The chain uses TRBV9 and TRBJ2-3; tentative D call: TRBD2 (6 bases). The germline V gene has CDR1 SGDLS and CDR2 YYNGEE. This CDR3 comprises 15 residues. Trimming removed 2 bases at V and 0 bases at J, with 10 bases between. The CDR3, as DNA: TGTGCCAGCAGCGTTACTAGCTTTAGCACAGATACGCAGTATTTT. Translated, it gives CASSVTSFSTDTQYF.

This chain uses TRBV5-1 with TRBJ2-3; D is ambiguous. The CDR3 is 16 amino acids. Trimming cost V 5 bases and J 4 bases, with 20 bases left between them. CDR1 and CDR2 from the germline V gene are SGHRS and YFSETQ. The CDR3 DNA reads as TGCGCCAGCAGGTCCGTGGGGAAGACCAGTTCAGATACGCAGTATTTT. It yields the protein CASRSVGKTSSDTQYF.

The chain carries TRBV11-2 and TRBJ2-2, with TRBD2 identical over 7 bases. The length of the CDR3 is 15 residues. The germline gives CDR1 SGHAT, CDR2 FQNNGV. Trimming cost V 8 bases and J 5 bases; bases outside gene matches: 11. CDR3 nucleotide sequence: TGTGCCAGCGGAGGCGGCGGGAGAACGACCGGGGAGCTGTTTTTT. Protein product: CASGGGGRTTGELFF.

The rearrangement joins TRBV5-6 to TRBJ2-7; possible D gene TRBD1, 5 bases. CDR1 SGHDT and CDR2 YYEEEE come from the germline V gene. The CDR3 is 14 amino acids. V shed 1 base and J shed 3 bases, with 11 bases lying between them. The CDR3 DNA sequence: TGTGCCAGCAGCTTGACAGAGACAGTCTACGAGCAGTACTTC. Translating it yields CASSLTETVYEQYF.